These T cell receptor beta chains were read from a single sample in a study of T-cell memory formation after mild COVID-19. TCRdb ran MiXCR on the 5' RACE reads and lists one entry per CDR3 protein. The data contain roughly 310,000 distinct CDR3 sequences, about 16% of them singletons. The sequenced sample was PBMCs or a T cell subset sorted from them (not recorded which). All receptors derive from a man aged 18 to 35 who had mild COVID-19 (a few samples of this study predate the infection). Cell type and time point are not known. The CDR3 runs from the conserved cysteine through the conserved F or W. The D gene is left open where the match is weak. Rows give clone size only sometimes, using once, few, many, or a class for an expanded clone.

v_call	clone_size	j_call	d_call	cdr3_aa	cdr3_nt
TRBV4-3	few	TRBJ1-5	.	CASSEGVGQPQHF	TGCGCCAGCAGCGAGGGGGTGGGTCAGCCCCAGCATTTT
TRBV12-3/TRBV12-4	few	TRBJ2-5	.	CASTVGGSYQETQYF	TGTGCCAGCACCGTGGGCGGCTCATACCAAGAGACCCAGTACTTC
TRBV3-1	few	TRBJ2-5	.	CASSQEVTQYF	TGTGCCAGCAGCCAAGAGGTGACCCAGTACTTC
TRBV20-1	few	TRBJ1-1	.	CSAADGLNTEAFF	TGCAGTGCCGCGGACGGATTGAACACTGAAGCTTTCTTT
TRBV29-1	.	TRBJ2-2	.	CSVEAGRGSWTGELFF	TGCAGCGTTGAAGCAGGACGGGGGTCTTGGACCGGGGAGCTGTTTTTT
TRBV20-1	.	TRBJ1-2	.	CSAAGLTDYGYTF	TGCAGTGCCGCCGGACTCACTGACTATGGCTACACCTTC
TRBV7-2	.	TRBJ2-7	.	CASSSPGTAFGEQYF	TGTGCCAGCAGCTCCCCCGGGACGGCATTTGGCGAGCAGTACTTC
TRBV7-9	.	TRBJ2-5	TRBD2	CASSLGRGGIETQYF	TGTGCCAGCAGCCTAGGGCGCGGGGGGATTGAGACCCAGTACTTC
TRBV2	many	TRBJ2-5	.	CASSEEVETQYF	TGTGCCAGCAGTGAAGAGGTCGAGACCCAGTACTTC
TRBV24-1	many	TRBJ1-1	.	CATSDLRDLNEAFF	TGTGCCACCAGTGATTTACGCGACCTCAATGAAGCTTTCTTT
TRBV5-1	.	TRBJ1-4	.	CASSSLGEEKLFF	TGCGCCAGCAGCTCGCTGGGAGAAGAAAAACTGTTTTTT
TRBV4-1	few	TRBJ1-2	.	CASSHRTAYGYTF	TGCGCCAGCAGCCACCGGACAGCCTATGGCTACACCTTC
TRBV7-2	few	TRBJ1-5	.	CASSLAQGHNQPQHF	TGTGCCAGCAGCTTAGCGCAGGGTCACAATCAGCCCCAGCATTTT
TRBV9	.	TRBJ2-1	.	CASSGLMSSYNEQFF	TGTGCCAGCAGTGGCTTAATGAGCTCCTACAATGAGCAGTTCTTC
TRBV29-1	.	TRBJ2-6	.	CSVEDGSAGANVLTF	TGCAGCGTGGAGGACGGGTCCGCTGGGGCCAACGTCCTGACTTTC
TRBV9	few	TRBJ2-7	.	CASSPPRVSGSYEQYF	TGTGCCAGCAGCCCACCCAGAGTTAGCGGCTCCTACGAGCAGTACTTC
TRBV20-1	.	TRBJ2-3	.	CSAPRFGAGKARSADTQYF	TGCAGTGCCCCTCGATTCGGGGCAGGGAAGGCTCGTTCGGCAGATACGCAGTATTTT
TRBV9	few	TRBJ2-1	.	CASSVESRGRHNEQFF	TGTGCCAGCAGCGTAGAATCGCGTGGACGGCACAATGAGCAGTTCTTC
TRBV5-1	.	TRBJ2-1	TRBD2	CASRFAGGLNNEQFF	TGCGCCAGCAGATTTGCGGGGGGTTTAAACAATGAGCAGTTCTTC
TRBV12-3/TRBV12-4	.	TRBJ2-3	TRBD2	CASSLERGGGTDTQYF	TGTGCCAGCAGTTTAGAACGGGGGGGCGGGACAGATACGCAGTATTTT
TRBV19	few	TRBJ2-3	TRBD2	CASSPSGGVVDTQYF	TGTGCCAGTAGTCCTAGCGGGGGTGTGGTGGATACGCAGTATTTT
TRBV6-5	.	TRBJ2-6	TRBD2	CASSYRAGGSGSNVLTF	TGTGCCAGCAGTTACAGAGCGGGGGGATCTGGGTCCAACGTCCTGACTTTC
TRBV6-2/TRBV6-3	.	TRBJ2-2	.	CASSYSTGVNTGELFF	TGTGCCAGCAGTTACTCGACGGGGGTGAACACCGGGGAGCTGTTTTTT
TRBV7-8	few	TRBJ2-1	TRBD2	CASSLSGGAEDEQFF	TGTGCCAGCAGCCTTAGCGGGGGGGCCGAGGATGAGCAGTTCTTC
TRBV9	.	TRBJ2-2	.	CASSPERVDTGELFF	TGTGCCAGCAGCCCCGAGAGGGTGGACACCGGGGAGCTGTTTTTT
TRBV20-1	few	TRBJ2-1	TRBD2	CSAPPSSGASYNEQFF	TGCAGTGCTCCCCCGAGTAGCGGGGCCTCCTACAATGAGCAGTTCTTC
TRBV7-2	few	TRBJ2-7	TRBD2	CASSSPTSEGSYEQYF	TGTGCCAGCAGCTCGCCGACTAGCGAGGGATCCTACGAGCAGTACTTC
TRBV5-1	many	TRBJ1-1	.	CASSVDPRSTEAFF	TGCGCCAGCAGCGTGGACCCCCGGAGCACTGAAGCTTTCTTT
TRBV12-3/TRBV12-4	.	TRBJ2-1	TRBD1	CASSRDRAQFF	TGTGCCAGCAGCCGGGACAGGGCCCAGTTCTTC
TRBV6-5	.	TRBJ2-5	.	CASSYETVPKTQYF	TGTGCCAGCAGTTACGAGACCGTCCCCAAGACCCAGTACTTC
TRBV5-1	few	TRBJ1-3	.	CASSIVPGNTIYF	TGCGCCAGCAGCATTGTCCCTGGAAACACCATATATTTT
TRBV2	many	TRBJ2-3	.	CASPLGGGHTDTQYF	TGTGCCAGCCCCCTTGGCGGCGGCCACACAGATACGCAGTATTTT
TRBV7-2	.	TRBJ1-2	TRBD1	CASSSSVWDRESNYGYTF	TGTGCCAGCAGCTCCTCGGTCTGGGACAGAGAGTCTAACTATGGCTACACCTTC
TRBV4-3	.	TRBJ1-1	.	CASSQMSARWNIFTEAFF	TGCGCCAGCAGCCAAATGAGCGCTAGGTGGAATATTTTCACTGAAGCTTTCTTT
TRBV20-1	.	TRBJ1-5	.	CSALAWGDQPQHF	TGCAGTGCCCTTGCATGGGGGGATCAGCCCCAGCATTTT
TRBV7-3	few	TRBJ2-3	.	CASSSFDTQYF	TGTGCCAGCAGTTCCTTTGATACGCAGTATTTT
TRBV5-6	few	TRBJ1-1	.	CASSLPRGSNTEAFF	TGTGCCAGCAGCCTACCACGGGGATCAAACACTGAAGCTTTCTTT
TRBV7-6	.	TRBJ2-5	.	CASSFSRETQYF	TGTGCCAGCAGCTTTAGTCGAGAGACCCAGTACTTC
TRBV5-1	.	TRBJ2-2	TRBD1	CASRATGDAGELFF	TGCGCCAGCAGAGCCACAGGGGACGCCGGGGAGCTGTTTTTT
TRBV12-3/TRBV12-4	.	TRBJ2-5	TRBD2	CASTRRWTSGGLETQYF	TGTGCCAGCACACGCCGATGGACTAGCGGGGGCCTGGAGACCCAGTACTTC
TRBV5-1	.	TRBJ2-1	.	CASSSTPPPEAEQFF	TGCGCCAGCAGCTCCACCCCACCCCCCGAGGCGGAGCAGTTCTTC
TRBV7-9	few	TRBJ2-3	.	CASSLNNLRTDTQYF	TGTGCCAGCAGCTTAAATAATTTACGCACAGATACGCAGTATTTT
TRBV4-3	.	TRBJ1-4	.	CASSQDPQILGEKLFF	TGCGCCAGCAGCCAAGACCCCCAAATTCTGGGGGAAAAACTGTTTTTT
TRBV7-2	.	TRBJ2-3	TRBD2	CASSSRRGGTDTQYF	TGTGCCAGCAGCTCTCGGCGGGGGGGCACAGATACGCAGTATTTT
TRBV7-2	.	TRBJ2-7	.	CASENGDTYEQYF	TGTGCCAGCGAAAACGGGGATACCTACGAGCAGTACTTC